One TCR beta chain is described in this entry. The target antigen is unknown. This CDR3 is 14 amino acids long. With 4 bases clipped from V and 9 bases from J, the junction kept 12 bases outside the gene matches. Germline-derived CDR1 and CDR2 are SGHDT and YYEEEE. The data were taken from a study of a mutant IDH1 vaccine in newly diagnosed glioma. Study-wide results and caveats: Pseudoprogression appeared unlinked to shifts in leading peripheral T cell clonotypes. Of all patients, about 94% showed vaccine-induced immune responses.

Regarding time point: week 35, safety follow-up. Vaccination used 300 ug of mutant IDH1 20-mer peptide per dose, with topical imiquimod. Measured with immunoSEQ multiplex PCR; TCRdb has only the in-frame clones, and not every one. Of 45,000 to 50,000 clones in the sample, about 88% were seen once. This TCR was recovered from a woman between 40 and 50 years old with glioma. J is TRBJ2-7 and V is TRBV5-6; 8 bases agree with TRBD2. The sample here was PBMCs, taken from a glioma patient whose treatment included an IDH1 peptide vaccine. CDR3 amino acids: CASSRGGAVLGQYF. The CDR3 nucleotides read TGTGCCAGCAGCCGGGGGGGAGCAGTACTTGGGCAGTACTTC.